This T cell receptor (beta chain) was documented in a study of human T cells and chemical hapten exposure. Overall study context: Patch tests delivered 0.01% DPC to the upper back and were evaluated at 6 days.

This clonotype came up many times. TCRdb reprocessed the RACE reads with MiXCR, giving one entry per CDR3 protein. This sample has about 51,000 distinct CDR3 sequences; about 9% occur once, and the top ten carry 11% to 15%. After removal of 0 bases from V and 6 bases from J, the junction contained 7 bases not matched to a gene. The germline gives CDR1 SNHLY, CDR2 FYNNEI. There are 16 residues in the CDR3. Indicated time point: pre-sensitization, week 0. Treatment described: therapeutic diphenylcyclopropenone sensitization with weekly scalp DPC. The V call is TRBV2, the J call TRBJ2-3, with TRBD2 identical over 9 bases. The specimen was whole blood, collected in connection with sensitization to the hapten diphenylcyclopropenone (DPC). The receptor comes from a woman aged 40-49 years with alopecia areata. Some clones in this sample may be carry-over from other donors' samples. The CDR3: CASSEAQAGGPDTQYF. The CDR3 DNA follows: TGTGCCAGCAGTGAAGCGCAAGCGGGGGGCCCCGATACGCAGTATTTT.